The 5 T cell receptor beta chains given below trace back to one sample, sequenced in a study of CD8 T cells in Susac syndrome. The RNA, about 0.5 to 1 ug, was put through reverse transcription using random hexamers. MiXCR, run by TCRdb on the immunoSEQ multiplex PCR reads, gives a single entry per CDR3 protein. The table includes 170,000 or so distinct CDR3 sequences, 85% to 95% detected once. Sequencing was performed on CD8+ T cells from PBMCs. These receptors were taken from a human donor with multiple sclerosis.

The CDR3 DNA reads TGTGCCAGCAGCGTAGCGGTAGCGGAGAGCACAGATACGCAGTATTTT. This translates into CASSVAVAESTDTQYF. The genes are TRBV9 and TRBJ2-3; a weak D match, TRBD2 (6 bases). Trimming cost V 0 bases and J 0 bases, with 11 bases left between them. This CDR3 spans 16 amino acids. Germline assignment: CDR1 SGDLS and CDR2 YYNGEE. The complete variable domain, with remaining parts taken from reference TRBV9 and TRBJ2-3, reads DSGVTQTPKHLITATGQRVTLRCSPRSGDLSVYWYQQSLDQGLQFLIQYYNGEERAKGNILERFSAQQFPDLHSELNLSSLELGDSALYFCASSVAVAESTDTQYFGPGTRLTVL.

The CDR3 spells CASSIRATGQETQYF. The DNA for the CDR3 is TGTGCCAGTAGTATAAGGGCCACGGGCCAAGAGACCCAGTACTTC. This sequence joins TRBV19 and TRBJ2-5; D ambiguous. This CDR3 has 15 residues. Per the germline V gene, CDR1 is LNHDA and CDR2 is SQIVND (reference sequence). With 2 bases removed from V and 1 base from J, the gap between germline ends came to 11 bases.

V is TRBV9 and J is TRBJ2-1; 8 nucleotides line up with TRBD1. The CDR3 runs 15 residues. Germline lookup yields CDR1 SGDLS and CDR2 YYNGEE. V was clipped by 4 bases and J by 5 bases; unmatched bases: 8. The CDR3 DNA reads TGTGCCAGCAGCCCCGGGGACAGGTCGGACAATGAGCAGTTCTTC. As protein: CASSPGDRSDNEQFF.

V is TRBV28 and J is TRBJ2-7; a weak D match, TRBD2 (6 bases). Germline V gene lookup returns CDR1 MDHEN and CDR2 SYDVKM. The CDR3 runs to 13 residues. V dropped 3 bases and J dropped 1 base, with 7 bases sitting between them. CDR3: CASSLRDSYEQYF. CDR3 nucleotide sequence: TGTGCCAGCAGTTTGCGGGATTCCTACGAGCAGTACTTC. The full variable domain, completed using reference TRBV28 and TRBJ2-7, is DVKVTQSSRYLVKRTGEKVFLECVQDMDHENMFWYRQDPGLGLRLIYFSYDVKMKEKGDIPEGYSVSREKKERFSLILESASTNQTSMYLCASSLRDSYEQYFGPGTRLTVT.

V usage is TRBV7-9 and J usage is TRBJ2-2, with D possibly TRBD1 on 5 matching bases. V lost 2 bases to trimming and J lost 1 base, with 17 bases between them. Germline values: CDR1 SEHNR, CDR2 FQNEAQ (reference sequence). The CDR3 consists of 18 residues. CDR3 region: CASSLFWGRRQNTGELFF. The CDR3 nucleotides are TGTGCCAGCAGCTTATTTTGGGGCCGAAGGCAGAACACCGGGGAGCTGTTTTTT.